The 6 T cell receptor beta chains below all came from one sample that was sequenced in a study of vaccination and CD4 T cells after COVID-19 (dated by TCRdb to 2021 to 2024). Their antigen targets remain unknown. What the treatment or condition label conveys for this sample: approximately nine-day PBMC culture with coronavirus spike peptide pools or control peptides (ViraFEST assay). Library construction relied on PCR. Sequencing was carried out with an Illumina iSeq 100. DNA from cultured CD4+ T cells was subjected to TCR sequencing with the Oncomine TCR Beta short-read assay at the Johns Hopkins FTIC core. Starting from the raw public reads, TCRdb applied fastp trimming at Q25, assembled clones with MiXCR and retained in-frame beta chains. One record per CDR3 amino acid sequence lists the most common genes and DNA. This sample holds 13,000 or so distinct CDR3 sequences; roughly 53% were observed only once. Of the sample, over 9.5% falls within the top ten clones.

The specimen sequenced was CD4+ T cells from blood, cultured in vitro. All receptors derive from a human donor who had recovered from COVID-19.

V and J are TRBV20-1 and TRBJ2-3; 7 bases agree with TRBD2. CDR3 size: 14 residues. Trimming at V came to 4 bases and at J to 7 bases, leaving 11 bases not matched to a gene. CDR1 DFQATT and CDR2 SNEGSKA come from the germline V gene (reference sequence). For the CDR3, the DNA is TGCAGTGCTATGCTAGCGGAGCGACCAAATACGCAGTATTTT. Residues: CSAMLAERPNTQYF.

The chain uses TRBV9 and TRBJ2-7, with 10 nucleotides matching TRBD2. Looked up from germline, CDR1 is SGDLS and CDR2 is YYNGEE. There are 15 residues in the CDR3. After removal of 4 bases from V and 5 bases from J, the junction contained 9 bases not matched to a gene. CDR3 sequence reads: CASSPEAGGSNEQYF. The CDR3 DNA is TGTGCCAGCAGCCCCGAAGCGGGAGGGTCCAACGAGCAGTACTTC.

The chain combines TRBV6-5 with TRBJ2-3; D is undetermined. The CDR3 totals 17 residues. Trimming took off 2 bases at V and 3 bases at J, with 18 bases between the two ends. Germline-derived CDR1 and CDR2 are MNHEY and SVGAGI. CDR3: CASSYARPYRPTDTQYF. DNA of the CDR3: TGTGCCAGCAGTTACGCTCGTCCTTACAGACCAACAGATACGCAGTATTTT.

CDR3 coding DNA: TGTGCCAGCAGGAGCCCCCCTGGCAATGAGCAGTTCTTC. Translating it yields CASRSPPGNEQFF. The chain has TRBV3-1 and TRBJ2-1; no definite D call. The germline V and J ends were trimmed by 6 bases and 6 bases, with 12 bases remaining between them. The CDR3 is 13 amino acids. CDR1 is LGHDT and CDR2 is YNNKEL in the germline V gene (reference sequence).

This chain joins TRBV7-2 and TRBJ2-2, with 9 bases fitting TRBD2. The CDR3 runs to 16 residues. Trimming cost V 2 bases and J 8 bases; bases outside gene matches: 9. Germline V gene sequence: CDR1 SGHTA, CDR2 FQGNSA. The CDR3 bases are TGTGCCAGCAGCTTATACCGCGGGAGGGCCGGTGGGGAGCTGTTTTTT. Amino acids: CASSLYRGRAGGELFF.

This chain uses TRBV4-1 with TRBJ1-2, with 7 bases identical to TRBD1. This CDR3 spans 14 amino acids. Germline CDR1 reads MGHRA; CDR2 reads YSYEKL. The ends lost 4 bases at V and 3 bases at J; junction bases unmatched: 5. CDR3 nucleotide sequence: TGCGCCAGCAGCCCAACAGGGGTGGACTATGGCTACACCTTC. Its protein is CASSPTGVDYGYTF.